The clone carrying this T cell receptor beta chain was counted a single time. Its specificity is unknown. The data stem from a study of T cell responses to AZD1222 COVID-19 vaccine. The repertoire was sequenced with immunoSEQ multiplex PCR; TCRdb's copy has only in-frame clones and lacks some. Among 13,000 to 15,000 clones listed, less than 85% were seen once. Study-level findings and limits: Spike-specific TCR repertoires showed rising breadth and depth after two AZD1222 doses. Just a handful of people given AZD1222 tested seropositive at baseline.

The V end lost 3 bases, the J end lost 6 bases, and 13 bases lay between the germline ends. CDR3 length: 14 residues. Germline CDR1 and CDR2: SGHTA and FQGTGA. This clonotype originated in an adult who received the AZD1222 COVID-19 vaccine. Specimen: peripheral blood, collected 28 days after the second AZD1222 dose. The genes are TRBV7-3 and TRBJ2-3; the D is unclear. The CDR3 is CASSFRTSEDTQYF. CDR3 nucleotides: TGTGCCAGCAGCTTCCGGACCAGCGAGGATACGCAGTATTTT.